A selection of T cell receptor beta chains follows, all from one sample in a study of blood T cells in healthy people across ages. TCRdb re-analysed the 5' RACE reads in MiXCR, keeping a single row per CDR3 protein. The sample includes 1.2 million to 1.5 million distinct CDR3 sequences, approximately 59% of them seen just once. Sequenced material: blood. These receptor sequences come from a man aged 18-30 years in good health. Each CDR3 is given with its conserved first and last residue. Each record gives: clone size, J gene, V gene, D gene, CDR3 DNA, CDR3 protein. D genes are given only for firm matches. For some rows the clone size is stated as once, few or many, or as a class when expanded; others skip it.

>few|TRBJ1-2|TRBV20-1|NA
TGCAGTTCCCAAGGGGGGCGGACCCTCTATGGCTACACCTTC
CSSQGGRTLYGYTF
>NA|TRBJ1-1|TRBV7-9|NA
TGTGCCAGCAGCTCCCCCAGGAACACTGAAGCTTTCTTT
CASSSPRNTEAFF
>NA|TRBJ1-6|TRBV6-2/TRBV6-3|NA
TGTGCCAGCCGGGCAGGGCATAATTCACCCCTCCACTTT
CASRAGHNSPLHF
>NA|TRBJ2-7|TRBV7-2|NA
TGTGCCAGCAGCTATCTGACTACGGTACTTTACGAGCAGTACTTC
CASSYLTTVLYEQYF
>NA|TRBJ2-5|TRBV20-1|NA
TGCAGTGCTGATTACTTACAAGAGACCCAGTACTTC
CSADYLQETQYF
>NA|TRBJ2-7|TRBV20-1|TRBD2
TGCAGTGCTCCACAACCACTTGGACTAGGGGCCTACGAGCAGTACTTC
CSAPQPLGLGAYEQYF
>NA|TRBJ2-5|TRBV10-1|TRBD2
TGCGCCAGCATGCTGCTGGTCTTTCGGGGGGTCGGGAAGACCCAGTACTTC
CASMLLVFRGVGKTQYF
>NA|TRBJ1-2|TRBV6-5|TRBD1
TGTGCCAGCAGTTACGGGCAGGGGGCTGGCGGTGGCTACACCTTC
CASSYGQGAGGGYTF
>few|TRBJ2-5|TRBV2|NA
TGTGCCAGCAGTTCGGGGGCCCAGTACTTC
CASSSGAQYF
>NA|TRBJ1-3|TRBV25-1|NA
TGTGCCAGCAGTGAATCTTTGATAGGAGGAATGAGTGGAAACACCATATATTTT
CASSESLIGGMSGNTIYF
>NA|TRBJ2-3|TRBV7-2|NA
TGTGCCAGCAGCTTATCGGACACTACTAGCACAGATACGCAGTATTTT
CASSLSDTTSTDTQYF
>few|TRBJ2-1|TRBV12-3/TRBV12-4|NA
TGTGCCTCCGAGGTGGGTGACAATGAGCAGTTCTTC
CASEVGDNEQFF
>NA|TRBJ2-1|TRBV20-1|TRBD2
TGCAGTGCTAGAGATTTTGACTCTAGCGGTTTCCTCTCCTACAATGAGCAGTTCTTC
CSARDFDSSGFLSYNEQFF
>many|TRBJ2-5|TRBV20-1|NA
TGCAGTGCTAGAGATGGCGGACAACAAGAGACCCAGTACTTC
CSARDGGQQETQYF
>NA|TRBJ1-4|TRBV7-9|TRBD1
TGTGCCAGCAGCTGGGACAGGCTGGGGGAAAAACTGTTTTTT
CASSWDRLGEKLFF
>NA|TRBJ1-1|TRBV6-2/TRBV6-3|TRBD1
TGTGCCAGCAGTGACACGGACAGGGAGGGCACTGAAGCTTTCTTT
CASSDTDREGTEAFF
>few|TRBJ2-4|TRBV29-1|NA
TGCAGCGTTGAAGGGTGGGACACAAAAAACATTCAGTACTTC
CSVEGWDTKNIQYF
>NA|TRBJ2-7|TRBV7-9|TRBD2
TGTGCCAGCAGCCCAATGGGCGGGAGTCTCTACGAGCAGTACTTC
CASSPMGGSLYEQYF
>NA|TRBJ2-7|TRBV27|NA
TGTGCCAGCAGTTTCCCCCCCCTCGAGCAGTACTTC
CASSFPPLEQYF
>NA|TRBJ1-2|TRBV6-5|TRBD1
TGTGCCAGCAGTTACTCTCCAGGGGGCGATTATGGCTACACCTTC
CASSYSPGGDYGYTF
>NA|TRBJ2-2|TRBV6-2/TRBV6-3|NA
TGTGCCAGCAGTTGGACCCGGGACTTCAACACCGGGGAGCTGTTTTTT
CASSWTRDFNTGELFF
>NA|TRBJ2-7|TRBV5-6|TRBD2
TGTGCCAGCAGCGCCAGCGGGGCCACCTACGAGCAGTACTTC
CASSASGATYEQYF
>NA|TRBJ2-7|TRBV5-5|NA
TGTGCCAGCAGTTTCGTCGGGAGTGCCTACGAGCAGTACTTC
CASSFVGSAYEQYF
>NA|TRBJ2-1|TRBV29-1|NA
TGCAGCGTGGAGTTGGGGGAGTATTTTCTCTACAATGAGCAGTTCTTC
CSVELGEYFLYNEQFF
>NA|TRBJ1-1|TRBV20-1|TRBD1
TGCAGTGCCCTCGGACAGGGTTGGCCTTCAGCTTTCTTT
CSALGQGWPSAFF
>NA|TRBJ2-2|TRBV11-2|NA
TGTGCCAGCCGAAGGCCGGGACTTAGAACGGGGGAGCTGTTTTTT
CASRRPGLRTGELFF
>NA|TRBJ2-7|TRBV11-2|NA
TGTGCCAGCAGCTTATGGGTCCTCAATGAGCAGTACTTC
CASSLWVLNEQYF
>NA|TRBJ1-2|TRBV11-2|NA
TGTGCCAGCAGCCTACGTGAGCGTCGCTATGGCTACACCTTC
CASSLRERRYGYTF
>NA|TRBJ2-7|TRBV27|NA
TGTGCCAGCAAAGAAATCGGAGCAGCCTACGAGCAGTACTTC
CASKEIGAAYEQYF
>NA|TRBJ2-1|TRBV6-5|NA
TGTGCCAGCAGTTACCGGGGGAGTCATGAGCAGTTCTTC
CASSYRGSHEQFF
>few|TRBJ2-1|TRBV29-1|NA
TGCAGCGTTGTGGGCCCGGAGGGTGAGCAGTTCTTC
CSVVGPEGEQFF
>few|TRBJ2-7|TRBV7-9|TRBD1
TGTGCCAGCAGCTTGGGACAGAACTACTACGAGCAGTACTTC
CASSLGQNYYEQYF
>NA|TRBJ2-3|TRBV29-1|NA
TGCAGCGTTGAAGGACTAGTCAGTCGCACCGCTAGCACAGATACGCAGTATTTT
CSVEGLVSRTASTDTQYF
>few|TRBJ2-5|TRBV24-1|TRBD1
TGTGCCACCAGTGACGCGACAGGGAATCAGTACTTC
CATSDATGNQYF
>NA|TRBJ2-7|TRBV29-1|NA
TGCAGCGTTAAAGAAGGGACTCAACCCTACAATGAGCAGTACTTC
CSVKEGTQPYNEQYF
>NA|TRBJ2-7|TRBV29-1|NA
TGCAGCGTTGTGGACCCGGGGGCCTACGAGCAGTACTTC
CSVVDPGAYEQYF